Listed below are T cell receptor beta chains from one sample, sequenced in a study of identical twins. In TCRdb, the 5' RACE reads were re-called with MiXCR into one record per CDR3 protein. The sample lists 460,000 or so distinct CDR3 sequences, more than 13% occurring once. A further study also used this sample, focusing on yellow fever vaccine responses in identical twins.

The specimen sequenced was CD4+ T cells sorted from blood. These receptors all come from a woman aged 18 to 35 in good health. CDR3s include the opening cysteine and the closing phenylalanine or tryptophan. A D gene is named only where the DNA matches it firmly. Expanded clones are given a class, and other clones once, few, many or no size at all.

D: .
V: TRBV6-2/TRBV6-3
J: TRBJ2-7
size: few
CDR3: CASAPGRGMSYEQYF
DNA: TGTGCCAGCGCACCAGGGCGCGGGATGTCCTACGAGCAGTACTTC

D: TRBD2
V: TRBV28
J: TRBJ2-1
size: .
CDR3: CASRPLAGRIYNEQFF
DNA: TGTGCCAGCAGGCCGCTAGCGGGACGAATCTACAATGAGCAGTTCTTC

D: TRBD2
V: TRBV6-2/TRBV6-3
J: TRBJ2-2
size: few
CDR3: CASRAGLAGNTGELFF
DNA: TGTGCCAGCAGGGCGGGACTAGCGGGAAACACCGGGGAGCTGTTTTTT

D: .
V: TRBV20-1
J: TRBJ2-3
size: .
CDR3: CSGEGLAYSSFTDTQYF
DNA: TGCAGTGGCGAGGGGCTAGCGTACAGTTCTTTCACAGATACGCAGTATTTT

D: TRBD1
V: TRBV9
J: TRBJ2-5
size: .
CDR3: CASSAVRDRGRETQYF
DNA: TGTGCCAGCAGCGCAGTCCGGGACAGGGGTCGAGAGACCCAGTACTTC

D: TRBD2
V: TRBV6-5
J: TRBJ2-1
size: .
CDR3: CASSYLRTSGGGEQFF
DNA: TGTGCCAGCAGTTACCTTCGGACTAGCGGGGGTGGCGAGCAGTTCTTC

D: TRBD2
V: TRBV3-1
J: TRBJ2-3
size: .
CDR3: CASSPGLAGGPSHF
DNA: TGTGCCAGCAGCCCCGGACTAGCGGGAGGACCTTCGCATTTT

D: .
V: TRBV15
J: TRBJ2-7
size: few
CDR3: CATSSRGGFGYEQYF
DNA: TGTGCCACCAGCTCAAGGGGCGGGTTCGGCTACGAGCAGTACTTC

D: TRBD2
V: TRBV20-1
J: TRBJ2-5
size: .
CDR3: CSAGPGGETQYF
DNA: TGCAGTGCTGGACCGGGAGGAGAGACCCAGTACTTC

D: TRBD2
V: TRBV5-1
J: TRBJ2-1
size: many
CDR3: CASSTGLADNNEQFF
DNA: TGCGCCAGCAGCACGGGACTAGCGGACAACAATGAGCAGTTCTTC

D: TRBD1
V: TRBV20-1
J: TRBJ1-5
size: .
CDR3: CSARRQGDQPQHF
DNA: TGCAGTGCTAGGAGACAGGGGGATCAGCCCCAGCATTTT

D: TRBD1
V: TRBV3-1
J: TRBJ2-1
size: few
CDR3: CASSQGTGYTLF
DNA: TGTGCCAGCAGCCAAGGGACAGGCTACACCCTCTTC

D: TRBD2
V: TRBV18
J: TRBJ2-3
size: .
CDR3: CASSLPGGATDTQYF
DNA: TGTGCCAGCTCATTACCGGGGGGGGCCACAGATACGCAGTATTTT

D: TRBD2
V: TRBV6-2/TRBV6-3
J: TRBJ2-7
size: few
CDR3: CASSSHSGSSYEQYF
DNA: TGTGCCAGCAGTTCCCATAGCGGGAGCTCCTACGAGCAGTACTTC

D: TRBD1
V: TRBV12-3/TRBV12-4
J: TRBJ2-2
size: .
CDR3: CASSLQGANGELFF
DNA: TGTGCCAGCAGTCTACAGGGGGCGAACGGGGAGCTGTTTTTT

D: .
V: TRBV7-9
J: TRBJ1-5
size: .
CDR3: CASSLRGHQPQHF
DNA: TGTGCCAGCAGCTTGAGAGGGCATCAGCCCCAGCATTTT

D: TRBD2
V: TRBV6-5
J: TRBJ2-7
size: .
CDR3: CASSYSTSGGAGEQYF
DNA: TGTGCCAGCAGTTACTCGACTAGCGGGGGGGCTGGTGAGCAGTACTTC

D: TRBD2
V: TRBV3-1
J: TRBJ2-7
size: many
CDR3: CASSRTSGTYEQYF
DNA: TGTGCCAGCAGCCGAACTAGCGGAACCTACGAGCAGTACTTC

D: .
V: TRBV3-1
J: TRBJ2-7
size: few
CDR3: CASSHLRYEQYF
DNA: TGTGCCAGCAGCCATCTAAGATACGAGCAGTACTTC

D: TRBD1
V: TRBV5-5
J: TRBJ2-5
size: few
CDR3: CASSGPRTGLETQYF
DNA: TGTGCCAGCAGCGGTCCAAGGACAGGGTTAGAGACCCAGTACTTC